The clone carrying this TCR beta chain has at least ten counts. What it binds is unknown. The data were taken from a study of CD8 T cells in ankylosing spondylitis. Study-wide results and limits: Clones linked to disease were reported to show significant enrichment in matched ankylosing spondylitis synovial fluid. Made up of eight or nine highly homologous variants, a TCR beta motif appeared characteristic of ankylosing spondylitis blood.

Quantitative 5'-RACE with molecular barcodes was used to make the TCR beta libraries. Each CDR3 protein gets one entry after TCRdb re-called the 5' RACE reads with MiXCR. The sample records 150,000 to 200,000 distinct CDR3 sequences, around a tenth being singletons. The sequenced sample was blood, either unsorted or a sorted T cell fraction (not recorded which). The TCR comes from a male donor with ankylosing spondylitis or in good health (not recorded which).

The CDR3 sequence: CASSITGTGLYNSPLHF. The DNA of the CDR3 is TGTGCCAGCAGCATCACCGGGACAGGGCTCTATAATTCACCCCTCCACTTT. The chain employs TRBV21-1 and TRBJ1-6; TRBD1 reflects the table's D call only, with no check against the DNA. TRBV21-1 is listed as a pseudogene. This CDR3 spans 17 amino acids.